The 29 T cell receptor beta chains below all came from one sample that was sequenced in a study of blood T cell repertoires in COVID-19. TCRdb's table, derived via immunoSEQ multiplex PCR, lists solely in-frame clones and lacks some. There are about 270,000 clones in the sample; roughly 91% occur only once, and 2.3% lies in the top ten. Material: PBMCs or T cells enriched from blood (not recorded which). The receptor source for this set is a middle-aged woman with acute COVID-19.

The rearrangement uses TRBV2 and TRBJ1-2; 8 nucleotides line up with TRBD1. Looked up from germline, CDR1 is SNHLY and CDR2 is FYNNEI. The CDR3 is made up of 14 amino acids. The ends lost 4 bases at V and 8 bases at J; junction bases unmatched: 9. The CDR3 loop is CASSALTGGRGYTF. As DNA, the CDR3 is TGTGCCAGCAGTGCACTAACAGGGGGTCGAGGCTACACCTTC.

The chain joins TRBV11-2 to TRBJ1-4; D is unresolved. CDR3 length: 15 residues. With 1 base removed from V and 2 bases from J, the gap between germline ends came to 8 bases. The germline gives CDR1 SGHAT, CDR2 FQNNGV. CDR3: CASSLGEITNEKLFF. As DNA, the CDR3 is TGTGCCAGCAGCTTAGGGGAGATCACTAATGAAAAACTGTTTTTT.

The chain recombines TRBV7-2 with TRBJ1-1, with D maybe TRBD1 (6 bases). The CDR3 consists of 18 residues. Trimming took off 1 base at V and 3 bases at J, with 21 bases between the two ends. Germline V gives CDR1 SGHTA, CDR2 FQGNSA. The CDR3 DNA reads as TGTGCCAGCAGCTTAGACATGGGTTGGGGCAGGGGTGACACTGAAGCTTTCTTT. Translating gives CASSLDMGWGRGDTEAFF.

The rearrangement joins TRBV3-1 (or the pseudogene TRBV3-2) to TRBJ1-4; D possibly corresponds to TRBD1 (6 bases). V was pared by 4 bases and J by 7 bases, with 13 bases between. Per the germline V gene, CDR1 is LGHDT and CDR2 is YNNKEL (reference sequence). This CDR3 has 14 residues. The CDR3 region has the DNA TGTGCCAGCAGCCCTACGGGGGGGCGTGAAAAACTGTTTTTT. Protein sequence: CASSPTGGREKLFF.

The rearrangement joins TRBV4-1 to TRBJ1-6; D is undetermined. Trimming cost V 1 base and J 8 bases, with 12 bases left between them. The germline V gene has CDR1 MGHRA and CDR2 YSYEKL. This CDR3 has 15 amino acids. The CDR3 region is CASSQGSVVDSPLHF. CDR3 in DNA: TGCGCCAGCAGCCAAGGTAGTGTTGTCGATTCACCCCTCCACTTT.

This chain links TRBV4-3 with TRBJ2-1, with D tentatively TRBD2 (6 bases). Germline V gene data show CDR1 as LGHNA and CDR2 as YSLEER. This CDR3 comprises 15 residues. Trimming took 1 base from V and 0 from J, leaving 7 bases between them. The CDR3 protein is CASSQGGVSYNEQFF. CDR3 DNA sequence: TGCGCCAGCAGCCAAGGCGGGGTCTCCTACAATGAGCAGTTCTTC.

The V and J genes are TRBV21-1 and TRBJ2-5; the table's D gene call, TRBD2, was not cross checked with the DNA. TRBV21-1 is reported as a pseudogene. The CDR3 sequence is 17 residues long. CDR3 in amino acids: CASSKLVLCGSEETQYF. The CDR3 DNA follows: TGTGCCAGCAGCAAATTGGTCCTGTGTGGGTCGGAGGAGACCCAGTACTTC.

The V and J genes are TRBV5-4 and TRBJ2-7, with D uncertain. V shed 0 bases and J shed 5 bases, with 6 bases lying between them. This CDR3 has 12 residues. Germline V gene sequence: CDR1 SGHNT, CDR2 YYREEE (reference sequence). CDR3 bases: TGTGCCAGCAGCTTGGGTTCCGACGAGCAGTACTTC. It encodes CASSLGSDEQYF.

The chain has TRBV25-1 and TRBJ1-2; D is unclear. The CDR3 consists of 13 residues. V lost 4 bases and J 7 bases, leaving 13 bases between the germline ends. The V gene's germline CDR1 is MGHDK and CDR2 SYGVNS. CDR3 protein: CASSVSGKGGYTF. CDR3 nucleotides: TGTGCCAGCAGTGTTTCGGGGAAAGGTGGCTACACCTTC.

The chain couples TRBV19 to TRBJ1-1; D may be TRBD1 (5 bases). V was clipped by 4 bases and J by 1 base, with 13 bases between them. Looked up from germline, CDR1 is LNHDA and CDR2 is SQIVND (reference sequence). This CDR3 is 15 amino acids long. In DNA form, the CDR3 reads TGTGCCAGTAGTAGGGCCCGGGGGGGGAACACTGAAGCTTTCTTT. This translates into CASSRARGGNTEAFF.

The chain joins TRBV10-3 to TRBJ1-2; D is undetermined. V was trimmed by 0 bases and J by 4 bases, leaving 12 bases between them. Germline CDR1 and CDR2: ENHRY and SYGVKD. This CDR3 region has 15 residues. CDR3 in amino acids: CAISESRVFSYGYTF. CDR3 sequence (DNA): TGTGCCATCAGTGAGTCCCGAGTTTTTAGCTATGGCTACACCTTC.

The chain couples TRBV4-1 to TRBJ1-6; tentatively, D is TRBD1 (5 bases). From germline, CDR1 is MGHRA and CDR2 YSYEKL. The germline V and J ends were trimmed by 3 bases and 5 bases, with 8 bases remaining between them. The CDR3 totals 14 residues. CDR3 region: CASSHQGNNSPLHF. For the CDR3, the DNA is TGCGCCAGCAGCCATCAGGGAAATAATTCACCCCTCCACTTT.

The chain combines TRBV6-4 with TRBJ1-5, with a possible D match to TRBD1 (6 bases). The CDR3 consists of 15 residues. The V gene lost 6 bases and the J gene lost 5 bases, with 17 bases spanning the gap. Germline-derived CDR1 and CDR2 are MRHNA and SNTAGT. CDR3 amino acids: CASRPSGHLYQPQHF. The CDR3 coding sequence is TGTGCCAGCAGACCCTCGGGACACCTCTATCAGCCCCAGCATTTT.

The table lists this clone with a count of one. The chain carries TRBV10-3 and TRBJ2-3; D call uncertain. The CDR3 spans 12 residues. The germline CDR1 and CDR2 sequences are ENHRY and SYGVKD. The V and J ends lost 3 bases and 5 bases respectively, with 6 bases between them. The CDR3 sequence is CAISDILDTQYF. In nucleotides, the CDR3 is TGTGCCATCAGTGATATTTTAGATACGCAGTATTTT.

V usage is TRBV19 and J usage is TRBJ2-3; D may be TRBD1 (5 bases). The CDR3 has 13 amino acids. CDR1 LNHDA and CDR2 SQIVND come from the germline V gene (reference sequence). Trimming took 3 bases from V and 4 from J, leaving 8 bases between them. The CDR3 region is CASSMAGSDTQYF. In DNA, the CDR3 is TGTGCCAGTAGTATGGCAGGGTCAGATACGCAGTATTTT.

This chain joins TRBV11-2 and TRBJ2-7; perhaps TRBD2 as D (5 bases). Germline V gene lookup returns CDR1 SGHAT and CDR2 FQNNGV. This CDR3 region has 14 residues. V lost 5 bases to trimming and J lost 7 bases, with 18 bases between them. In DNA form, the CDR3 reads TGTGCCAGCAGCCCAGGAGGTGGGATTTGGGAGCAGTACTTC. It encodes CASSPGGGIWEQYF.

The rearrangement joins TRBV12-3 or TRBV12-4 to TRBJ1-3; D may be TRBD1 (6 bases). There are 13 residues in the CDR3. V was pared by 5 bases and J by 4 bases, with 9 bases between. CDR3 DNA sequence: TGTGCCAGCAGTGGGACAAAAGGAAACACCATATATTTT. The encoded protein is CASSGTKGNTIYF.

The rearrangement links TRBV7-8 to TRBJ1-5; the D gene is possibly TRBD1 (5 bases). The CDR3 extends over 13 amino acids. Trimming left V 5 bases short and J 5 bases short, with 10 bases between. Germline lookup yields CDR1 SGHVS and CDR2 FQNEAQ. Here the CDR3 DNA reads TGTGCCAGCAGCCCGGGGGGGGATCAGCCCCAGCATTTT. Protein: CASSPGGDQPQHF.

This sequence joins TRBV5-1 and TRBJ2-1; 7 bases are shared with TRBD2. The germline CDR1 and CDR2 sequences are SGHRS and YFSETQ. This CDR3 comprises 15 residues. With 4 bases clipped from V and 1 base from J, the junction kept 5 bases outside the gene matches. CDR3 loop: CASSPGGRSYNEQFF. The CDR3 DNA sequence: TGCGCCAGCAGCCCCGGGGGGAGGTCCTACAATGAGCAGTTCTTC.

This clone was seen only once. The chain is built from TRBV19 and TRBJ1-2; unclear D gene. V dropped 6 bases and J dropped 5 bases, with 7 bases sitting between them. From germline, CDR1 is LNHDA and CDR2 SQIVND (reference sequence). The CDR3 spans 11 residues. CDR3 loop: CASRAGYGYTF. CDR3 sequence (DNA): TGTGCCAGTAGAGCGGGATATGGCTACACCTTC.

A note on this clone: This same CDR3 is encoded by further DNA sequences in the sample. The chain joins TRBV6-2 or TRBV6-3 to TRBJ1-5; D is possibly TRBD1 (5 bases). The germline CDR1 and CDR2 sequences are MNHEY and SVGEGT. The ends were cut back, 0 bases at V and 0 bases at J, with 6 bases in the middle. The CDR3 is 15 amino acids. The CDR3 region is CASSYSGLSNQPQHF. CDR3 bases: TGTGCCAGCAGTTACTCGGGGCTTAGCAATCAGCCCCAGCATTTT.

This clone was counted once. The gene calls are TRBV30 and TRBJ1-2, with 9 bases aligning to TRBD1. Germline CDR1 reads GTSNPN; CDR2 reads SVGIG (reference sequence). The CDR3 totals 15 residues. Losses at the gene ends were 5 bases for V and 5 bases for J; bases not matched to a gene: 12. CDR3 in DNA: TGTGCCTGGGGGACCGGGACAGGGAGGATTTATGGCTACACCTTC. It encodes CAWGTGTGRIYGYTF.

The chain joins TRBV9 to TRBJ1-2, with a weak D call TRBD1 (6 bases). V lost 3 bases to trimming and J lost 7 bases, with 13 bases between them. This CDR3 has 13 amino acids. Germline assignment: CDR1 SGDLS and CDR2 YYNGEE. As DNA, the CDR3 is TGTGCCAGCAGCGACGGGGGGCCGGGTGGCTACACCTTC. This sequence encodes CASSDGGPGGYTF.

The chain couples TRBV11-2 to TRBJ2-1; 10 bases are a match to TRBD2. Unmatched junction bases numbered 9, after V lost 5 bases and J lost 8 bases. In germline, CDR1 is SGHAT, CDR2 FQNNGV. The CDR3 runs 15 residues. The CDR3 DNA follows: TGTGCCAGCAGCCCAACTAGCGGGACCCCCGATGAGCAGTTCTTC. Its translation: CASSPTSGTPDEQFF.

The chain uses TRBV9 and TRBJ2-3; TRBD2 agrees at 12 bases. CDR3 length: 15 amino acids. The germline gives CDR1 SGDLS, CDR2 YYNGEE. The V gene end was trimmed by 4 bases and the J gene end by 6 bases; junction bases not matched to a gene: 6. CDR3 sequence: CASSFTTSGGDTQYF. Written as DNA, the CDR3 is TGTGCCAGCAGCTTTACGACTAGCGGGGGTGATACGCAGTATTTT.

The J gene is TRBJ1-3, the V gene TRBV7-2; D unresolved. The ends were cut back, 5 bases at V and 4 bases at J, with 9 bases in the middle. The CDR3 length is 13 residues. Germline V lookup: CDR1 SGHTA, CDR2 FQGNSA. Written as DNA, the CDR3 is TGTGCCAGCAGCCAGATAGCGGGAAACACCATATATTTT. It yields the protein CASSQIAGNTIYF.

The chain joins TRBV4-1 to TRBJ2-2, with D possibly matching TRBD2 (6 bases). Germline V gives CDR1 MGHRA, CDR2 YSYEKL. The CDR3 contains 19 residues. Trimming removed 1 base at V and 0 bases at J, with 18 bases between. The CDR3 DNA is TGCGCCAGCAGCCAAGCCGCCGCCTCTAGCGCCCCGAACACCGGGGAGCTGTTTTTT. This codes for CASSQAAASSAPNTGELFF.

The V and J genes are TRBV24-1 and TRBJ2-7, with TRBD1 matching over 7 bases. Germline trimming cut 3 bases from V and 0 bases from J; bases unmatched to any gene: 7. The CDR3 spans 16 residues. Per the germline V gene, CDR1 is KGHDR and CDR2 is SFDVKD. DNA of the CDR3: TGTGCCACCAGTGATCCCGGGACAGAGAACTCCTACGAGCAGTACTTC. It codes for CATSDPGTENSYEQYF.

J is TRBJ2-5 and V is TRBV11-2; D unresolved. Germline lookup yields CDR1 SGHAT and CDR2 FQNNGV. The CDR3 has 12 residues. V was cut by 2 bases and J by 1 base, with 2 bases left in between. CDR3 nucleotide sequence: TGTGCCAGCAGCTTACGCCAAGAGACCCAGTACTTC. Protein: CASSLRQETQYF.